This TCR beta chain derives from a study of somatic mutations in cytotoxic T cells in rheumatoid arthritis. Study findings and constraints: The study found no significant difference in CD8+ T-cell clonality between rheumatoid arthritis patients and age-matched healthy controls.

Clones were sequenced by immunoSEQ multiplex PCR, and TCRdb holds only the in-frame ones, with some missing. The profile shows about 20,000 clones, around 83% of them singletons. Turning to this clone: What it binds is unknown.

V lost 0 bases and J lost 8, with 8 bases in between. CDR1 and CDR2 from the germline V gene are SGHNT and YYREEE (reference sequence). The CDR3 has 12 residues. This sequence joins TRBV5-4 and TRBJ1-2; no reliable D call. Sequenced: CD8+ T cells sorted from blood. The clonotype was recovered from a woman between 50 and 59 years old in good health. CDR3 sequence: CASSLGDGGYTF. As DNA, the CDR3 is TGTGCCAGCAGCTTGGGAGATGGCGGCTACACCTTC.